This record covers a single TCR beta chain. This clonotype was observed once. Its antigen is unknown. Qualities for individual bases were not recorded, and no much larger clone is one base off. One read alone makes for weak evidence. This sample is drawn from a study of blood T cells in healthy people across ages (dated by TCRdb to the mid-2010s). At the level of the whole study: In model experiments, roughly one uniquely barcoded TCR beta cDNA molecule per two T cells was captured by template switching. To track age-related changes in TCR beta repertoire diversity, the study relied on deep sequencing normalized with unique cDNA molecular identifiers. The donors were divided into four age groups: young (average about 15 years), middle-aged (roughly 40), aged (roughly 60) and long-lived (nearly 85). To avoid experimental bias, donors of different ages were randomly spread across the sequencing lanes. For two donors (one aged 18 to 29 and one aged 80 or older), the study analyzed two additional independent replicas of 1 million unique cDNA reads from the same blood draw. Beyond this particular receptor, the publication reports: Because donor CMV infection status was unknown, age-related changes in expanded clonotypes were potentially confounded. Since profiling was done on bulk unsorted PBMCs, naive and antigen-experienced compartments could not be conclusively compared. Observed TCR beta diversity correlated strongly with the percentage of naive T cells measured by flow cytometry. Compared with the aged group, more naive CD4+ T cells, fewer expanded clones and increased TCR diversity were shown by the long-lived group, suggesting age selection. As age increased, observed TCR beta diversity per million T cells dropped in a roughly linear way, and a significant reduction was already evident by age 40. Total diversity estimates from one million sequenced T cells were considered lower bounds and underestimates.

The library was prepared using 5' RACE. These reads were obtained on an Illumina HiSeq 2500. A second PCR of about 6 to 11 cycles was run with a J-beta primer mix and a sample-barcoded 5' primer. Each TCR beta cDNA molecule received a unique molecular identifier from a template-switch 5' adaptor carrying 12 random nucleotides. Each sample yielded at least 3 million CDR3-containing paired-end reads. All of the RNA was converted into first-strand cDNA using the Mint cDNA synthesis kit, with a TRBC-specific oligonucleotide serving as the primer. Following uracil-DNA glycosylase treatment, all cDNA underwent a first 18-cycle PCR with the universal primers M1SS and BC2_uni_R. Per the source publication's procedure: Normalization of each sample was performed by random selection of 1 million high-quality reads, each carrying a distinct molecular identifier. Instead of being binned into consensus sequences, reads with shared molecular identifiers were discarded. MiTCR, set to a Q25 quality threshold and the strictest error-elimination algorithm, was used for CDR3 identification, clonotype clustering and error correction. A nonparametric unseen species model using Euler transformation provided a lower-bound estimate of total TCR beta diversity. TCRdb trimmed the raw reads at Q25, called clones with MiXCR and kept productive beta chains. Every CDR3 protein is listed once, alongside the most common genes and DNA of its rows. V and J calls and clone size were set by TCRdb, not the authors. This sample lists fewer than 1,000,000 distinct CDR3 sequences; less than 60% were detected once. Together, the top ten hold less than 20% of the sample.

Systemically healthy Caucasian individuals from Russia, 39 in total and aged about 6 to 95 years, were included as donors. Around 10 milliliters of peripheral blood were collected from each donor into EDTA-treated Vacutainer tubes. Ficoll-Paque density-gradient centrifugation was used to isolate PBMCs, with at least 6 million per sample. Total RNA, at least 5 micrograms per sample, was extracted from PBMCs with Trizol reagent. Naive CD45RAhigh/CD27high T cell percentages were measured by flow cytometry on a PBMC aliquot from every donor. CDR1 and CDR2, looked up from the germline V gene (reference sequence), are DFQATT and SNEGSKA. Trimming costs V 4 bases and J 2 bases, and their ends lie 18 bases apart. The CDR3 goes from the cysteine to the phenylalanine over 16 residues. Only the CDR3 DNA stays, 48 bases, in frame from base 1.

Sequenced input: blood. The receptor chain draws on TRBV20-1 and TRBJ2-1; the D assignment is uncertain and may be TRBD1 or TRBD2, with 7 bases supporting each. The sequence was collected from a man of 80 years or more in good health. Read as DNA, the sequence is TGCAGTGCTACCACAGGGGTACTAGCGACCTACAATGAGCAGTTCTTC. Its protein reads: CSATTGVLATYNEQFF.